This T cell receptor beta chain was captured by sequencing in a study of T cells in localized non-small cell lung cancer (dated by TCRdb to about 2020). General notes on the study: T cell repertoires of 236 early-stage NSCLC patients were analyzed, with tumors being compared against uninvolved tumor-adjacent lungs. The cohort was made up of 200 to 250 treatment-naive NSCLC patients whose localized lung tumors had been resected. Of the NSCLC patients, 120 to 150 were male and 85 to 110 were female, and the mean age was about 69 years.

The research as a whole found: Because of the exploratory design, TCR variables were selected using unadjusted p-values without false-discovery rate correction. Higher T cell density in blood was associated with longer overall survival, whereas higher clonality in adjacent lung was associated with shorter survival. A median of about 55 of the top 100 tumor clones were detected in paired uninvolved adjacent lung, and 25 to 35 of these tumor clones were also found among the top 100 clones of the paired uninvolved adjacent lung. Because multi-region tumor sequencing was not performed, intratumor heterogeneity could not be ruled out. Uninvolved tumor-adjacent lung showed the highest T cell clonality, higher than tumor, which suggests more focused antigenic responses in the uninvolved tumor-adjacent lung.

In the germline V gene, CDR1 corresponds to SGHRS and CDR2 to YFSETQ. The germline V and J ends show losses of 2 bases and 5 bases respectively, and no gene match explains 4 bases of the junction. From the cysteine up to the phenylalanine, the CDR3 has a length of 15 residues. Here the CDR3 DNA is all that survives: 45 bases in frame from base 1. To note about this clone: Its specific antigen is unknown. No much larger clonotype is one base removed from it; base qualities were not supplied.

At diagnosis, tumor, uninvolved tumor-adjacent lung and peripheral blood were collected and then preserved as a mix of FFPE and fresh-frozen material. Blood samples were analyzed as peripheral blood mononuclear cells for TCR repertoire profiling. TCR beta CDR3 regions were sequenced from DNA using the immunoSEQ Assay. The authors' pipeline ran thus. To compute T cell density, TCR beta template counts were normalized to usable DNA, which was estimated by amplifying housekeeping genes. Using the preseqR package, richness was estimated by extrapolating to 120,000 templates for tissue samples and 400,000 templates for PBMC samples. Clonality was defined as one minus Pielou's evenness. Differential abundance testing on productive amino-acid clonotypes, with a minimum total count of 5 and an alpha of 0.1, was used to identify tissue-enriched TCRs. The Jaccard Index and the Morisita Overlap Index were used to measure repertoire overlap between compartments. GLIPH grouped TCR beta CDR3s together with public tetramer-defined viral CDR3s, and a viral motif had to include at least three viral sequences and also show V-gene enrichment. The table was pulled from immuneACCESS by TCRdb, which kept in-frame rearrangements only. Such tables lose some clones; where checked, under half of the loss comes from unresolved V genes, and the rest has no known cause. That table gives V, J and clone size, and the DNA gave D and trimming. The sample contains roughly 77,000 clones, more than 75% of them found a single time. The ten largest clonotypes hold approximately 22% of the sample.

The sequences come from peripheral blood, collected before any cancer treatment. The chain couples TRBV5-1 to TRBJ2-5, and 12 junction bases match TRBD1. This TCR came from a woman aged 40-70 years with stage I squamous cell lung carcinoma. The encoded CDR3 is CASSLGTGGRETQYF. The nucleotides read TGCGCCAGCAGCTTAGGGACAGGGGGCCGCGAGACCCAGTACTTC.